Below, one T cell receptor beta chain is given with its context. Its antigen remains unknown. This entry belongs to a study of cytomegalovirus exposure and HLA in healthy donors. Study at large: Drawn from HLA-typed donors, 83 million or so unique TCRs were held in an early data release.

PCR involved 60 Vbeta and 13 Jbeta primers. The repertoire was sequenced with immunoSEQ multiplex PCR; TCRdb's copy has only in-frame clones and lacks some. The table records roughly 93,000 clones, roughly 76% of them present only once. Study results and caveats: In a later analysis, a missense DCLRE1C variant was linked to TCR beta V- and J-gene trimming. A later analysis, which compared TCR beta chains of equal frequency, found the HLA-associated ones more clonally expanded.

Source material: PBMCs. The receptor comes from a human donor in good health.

The CDR3 is CATSRDSLALAGTDTQYF. DNA for the CDR3: TGTGCCACCAGCAGAGATAGCCTGGCACTAGCGGGCACAGATACGCAGTATTTT. This rearrangement joins TRBV15 to TRBJ2-3; 8 nucleotides agree with TRBD2. Trimming took 0 bases from V and 1 from J; bases not matched to a gene: 9. The CDR3 totals 18 residues. CDR1 LNHNV and CDR2 YYDKDF come from the germline V gene (reference sequence).